This passage covers 22 T cell receptor beta chains from one sample sequenced in a study of T cells after posttransplantation cyclophosphamide. Busulfan-fludarabine conditioning, marrow transplant, and cyclophosphamide on days +3 and +4 were administered. TCRdb's copy holds only in-frame clones and misses some; the assay was immunoSEQ multiplex PCR. The sample has fewer than 15,000 clones; around 2% are singletons. The starting material was PBMCs, obtained after allogeneic stem cell transplant with posttransplant cyclophosphamide. The receptor set was obtained from a male patient in his thirties who received an allogeneic stem cell transplant from a related donor, was CMV-positive, and had no GVHD. Some T cells here may be from the graft donor.

CDR3 residues: CAWSAAPELTSRLANTGELFF. The CDR3 nucleotides are TGTGCCTGGAGTGCCGCCCCCGAGTTGACTAGCCGATTAGCGAACACCGGGGAGCTGTTTTTT. This chain connects TRBV30 to TRBJ2-2; 7 bases match TRBD2. Germline V lookup: CDR1 GTSNPN, CDR2 SVGIG (reference sequence). CDR3 length equals 21 residues. Trimming cost V 1 base and J 0 bases; bases outside gene matches: 20.

V is TRBV18 and J is TRBJ1-5; D may be TRBD1 (6 bases). Deletions cut 4 bases from V and 10 bases from J, with 14 bases between. CDR3 length: 13 residues. Germline V gene sequence: CDR1 KGHSH, CDR2 LQKENI. The CDR3 protein is CASSLGGGEPQHF. The CDR3 DNA reads as TGTGCCAGCTCACTTGGGGGGGGCGAACCCCAGCATTTT.

This clone appeared a few times. The chain recombines TRBV6-1 with TRBJ1-3, with D perhaps TRBD1 (6 bases). V lost 6 bases and J 6 bases, leaving 15 bases between the germline ends. Looked up from germline, CDR1 is MNHNS and CDR2 is SASEGT. The CDR3 covers 14 residues. The CDR3 protein is CASRSTGGLNTIYF. DNA of the CDR3: TGTGCCAGCAGATCTACGGGGGGCTTAAACACCATATATTTT.

The chain employs TRBV2 and TRBJ1-4, with 8 positions matching TRBD1. Germline V gene data show CDR1 as SNHLY and CDR2 as FYNNEI. J lost 5 bases, V lost 8 bases, and 10 bases had no gene match. The CDR3 sequence is 15 residues long. The CDR3 DNA reads TGTGCCAGCGGCGAGACAGGGGAGTCAAATGAAAAACTGTTTTTT. Protein sequence: CASGETGESNEKLFF.

The V call is TRBV11-2, the J call TRBJ2-7, with 7 bases matching TRBD1. From germline, CDR1 is SGHAT and CDR2 FQNNGV. The V gene end was trimmed by 5 bases and the J gene end by 6 bases; junction bases not matched to a gene: 16. The CDR3 sequence is 16 residues long. CDR3 in DNA: TGTGCCAGCAGCCTATCCGTTAGACAGGGTGTCGGCGAGCAGTACTTC. It is translated as CASSLSVRQGVGEQYF. The complete variable domain, with remaining parts taken from reference TRBV11-2 and TRBJ2-7, reads EAGVAQSPRYKIIEKRQSVAFWCNPISGHATLYWYQQILGQGPKLLIQFQNNGVVDDSQLPKDRFSAERLKGVDSTLKIQPAKLEDSAVYLCASSLSVRQGVGEQYFGPGTRLTVT.

The chain employs TRBV6-5 and TRBJ2-7, with TRBD2 as a possible D gene (6 bases). Germline V gives CDR1 MNHEY, CDR2 SVGAGI. CDR3 length: 13 amino acids. V lost 7 bases and J 4 bases, leaving 14 bases between the germline ends. In DNA, the CDR3 is TGTGCCAGCACCAAGGGAGGAACATACGAGCAGTACTTC. Protein sequence: CASTKGGTYEQYF.

The chain is built from TRBV7-3 and TRBJ2-1; weak D call: TRBD1 (5 bases). Trimming left V 2 bases short and J 6 bases short, with 14 bases between. Germline CDR1 reads SGHTA; CDR2 reads FQGTGA. The CDR3 is made up of 15 amino acids. CDR3 sequence: CASSLDSGRRNEQFF. The CDR3 nucleotides are TGTGCCAGCAGCTTAGACAGTGGACGCCGCAATGAGCAGTTCTTC.

This clone was picked up a small number of times. The V gene is TRBV6-5, the J gene TRBJ1-3; no clear D gene. This CDR3 spans 14 amino acids. V was clipped by 5 bases and J by 4 bases, with 12 bases between them. The germline CDR1 and CDR2 sequences are MNHEY and SVGAGI. CDR3 in DNA: TGTGCCAGCAGTGAGTGGGCCCCCGGAAACACCATATATTTT. Translated, it gives CASSEWAPGNTIYF.

This clone was counted between two and nine times. V is TRBV14 and J is TRBJ1-1, with 9 nucleotides matching TRBD1. The trim removed 1 base at V and 0 bases at J, leaving 21 bases unmatched. Germline values: CDR1 SGHDN, CDR2 FVKESK. CDR3 size: 22 residues. DNA for the CDR3: TGTGCCAGCAGCCAAGGGACTCGGGACAGGGATCGAAGAAGTTCATTGAACACTGAAGCTTTCTTT. Protein product: CASSQGTRDRDRRSSLNTEAFF.

The rearrangement uses TRBV6-1 and TRBJ1-5; tentative D call: TRBD1 (6 bases). V lost 7 bases and J lost 3, with 13 bases in between. CDR3 length: 14 residues. Germline V lookup: CDR1 MNHNS, CDR2 SASEGT. The CDR3 DNA is TGTGCCAGCATGCGACAGGCCGCCAATCAGCCCCAGCATTTT. Encoded protein: CASMRQAANQPQHF.

V gene TRBV7-9 combines with J gene TRBJ1-2; 8 nucleotides line up with TRBD1. V shed 3 bases, J shed 4 bases, and the junction held 7 bases outside the gene matches. Per germline, CDR1 SEHNR and CDR2 FQNEAQ (reference sequence). The CDR3 contains 15 residues. This CDR3 is CASSFGDRRTYGYTF. CDR3 nucleotides: TGTGCCAGCAGCTTTGGGGACAGGAGGACCTATGGCTACACCTTC.

This clone was seen a few times. V gene TRBV19 combines with J gene TRBJ1-2; 7 nucleotides align to TRBD1. The trim removed 3 bases at V and 4 bases at J, leaving 8 bases unmatched. Germline CDR1 and CDR2: LNHDA and SQIVND (reference sequence). This CDR3 has 15 amino acids. The CDR3 nucleotides are TGTGCCAGTAGTATGGTTAGGGGGCGCGCCTATGGCTACACCTTC. Protein: CASSMVRGRAYGYTF.

The chain employs TRBV19 and TRBJ2-1, with 10 bases that match TRBD2. The trim removed 7 bases at V and 15 bases at J, leaving 12 bases unmatched. The CDR3 covers 13 residues. The germline V gene has CDR1 LNHDA and CDR2 SQIVND (reference sequence). CDR3 sequence (DNA): TGTGCCAGTAATCAGCGGGGGGGCCTTCCTCCGTTCTTC. Translated: CASNQRGGLPPFF.

This clone was observed a handful of times. The CDR3 nucleotides read TGTGCCAGCTCACCGCCCCTTGGGGCCCAGGCCTACAATGAGCAGTTCTTC. Amino acid sequence: CASSPPLGAQAYNEQFF. V and J are TRBV18 and TRBJ2-1, with a weak D call TRBD1 (5 bases). Looked up from germline, CDR1 is KGHSH and CDR2 is LQKENI. Trimming shortened V by 3 bases and J by 2 bases, and 17 bases separated the two germline ends. This CDR3 region has 17 residues.

In this sample, this clone turned up a few times. The chain is built from TRBV9 and TRBJ2-5; 9 bases are a match to TRBD2. Per the germline V gene, CDR1 is SGDLS and CDR2 is YYNGEE. The CDR3 totals 16 residues. The J segment lost 4 bases and the V segment lost 4 bases, leaving 11 bases of the junction unmatched. As DNA, the CDR3 is TGTGCCAGCAGCCCTAGGACTAGCGCCCTACGAGAGACCCAGTACTTC. Protein sequence: CASSPRTSALRETQYF.

This clone has just a few counts. The chain combines TRBV5-6 with TRBJ1-2; D is possibly TRBD1 (6 bases). The germline V and J ends were trimmed by 4 bases and 2 bases, with 9 bases remaining between them. From germline, CDR1 is SGHDT and CDR2 YYEEEE. There are 13 residues in the CDR3. CDR3 sequence reads: CASSMRGNYGYTF. The CDR3 DNA follows: TGTGCCAGCAGCATGAGGGGGAACTATGGCTACACCTTC.

This clone was counted between two and nine times. This chain joins TRBV5-4 and TRBJ1-4; TRBD1 agrees at 8 bases. This CDR3 region has 15 residues. V lost 4 bases and J lost 6; bases outside the gene matches: 8. Germline CDR1 and CDR2: SGHNT and YYREEE (reference sequence). The CDR3 protein is CASSERQGWDEKLFF. CDR3 DNA: TGTGCCAGCAGCGAAAGACAGGGGTGGGATGAAAAACTGTTTTTT.

The rearrangement joins TRBV27 to TRBJ1-1; D not certain. Between the trimmed V and J ends, which lost 4 bases and 3 bases, there was a span of 9 bases. CDR3 size: 13 residues. Germline loops: CDR1 MNHEY, CDR2 SMNVEV (reference sequence). The DNA for the CDR3 is TGTGCCAGCAGTTGGGCCCAGGACACTGAAGCTTTCTTT. Amino acids: CASSWAQDTEAFF.

This clone showed up just a few times. This chain connects TRBV19 to TRBJ1-1; 8 bases are shared with TRBD1. The CDR3 spans 13 residues. Germline V lookup: CDR1 LNHDA, CDR2 SQIVND (reference sequence). Losses at the gene ends were 7 bases for V and 2 bases for J; bases not matched to a gene: 3. The CDR3 here is CASMDRDNTEAFF. The CDR3 nucleotides are TGTGCCAGTATGGACAGGGATAACACTGAAGCTTTCTTT.

This chain links TRBV19 with TRBJ1-3; TRBD1 is a possible D gene (6 bases). The CDR3 has 15 amino acids. From germline, CDR1 is LNHDA and CDR2 SQIVND (reference sequence). V was clipped by 3 bases and J by 0 bases, with 9 bases between them. CDR3 nucleotide sequence: TGTGCCAGTAGTATCACAGGGAACTCTGGAAACACCATATATTTT. Translation gives CASSITGNSGNTIYF.

This clone was recorded a few times. The V call is TRBV11-2, the J call TRBJ2-5; TRBD2 matches at 9 bases. The CDR3 is 18 residues long. Germline trimming cut 0 bases from V and 1 base from J; bases unmatched to any gene: 9. Germline CDR1 and CDR2: SGHAT and FQNNGV. The CDR3 loop is CASSLDRASGILQETQYF. For the CDR3, the DNA is TGTGCCAGCAGCTTAGATCGGGCTAGCGGGATCCTCCAAGAGACCCAGTACTTC.

The V gene is TRBV6-6, the J gene TRBJ2-5; D could derive from TRBD1 or TRBD2 (5 bases each). The J call may be wrong; the DNA end is better matched by TRBJ2-7. The length of the CDR3 is 11 residues. Per germline, CDR1 MNHNY and CDR2 SVGAGI (reference sequence). The CDR3 bases are TGTGCCAGCAGCCGGGGACACGAGCAGTACTTC. Its protein product is CASSRGHEQYF.